Listed below are T cell receptor beta chains from one sample, sequenced in a study of T cell repertoires in cytomegalovirus infection. TCRdb fed the reads into MiXCR, producing one record per CDR3 protein. The sample includes more than 400,000 distinct CDR3 sequences, about 30% of them seen just once. Material for sequencing was PBMCs. These receptors came from a human donor in good health (CMV status not recorded). Some clones in this sample may be carry-over from other donors' samples. CDR3s include the opening cysteine and the closing phenylalanine or tryptophan. A D gene is named only where the DNA matches it firmly. Clone size is shown for a subset of rows, as once, few, many or a class of expanded clone.

d_call	v_call	clone_size	j_call	cdr3_nt	cdr3_aa
.	TRBV12-3/TRBV12-4	many	TRBJ1-1	TGTGCCAGCACCTTGGGAGGAAGGAACACTGAAGCTTTCTTT	CASTLGGRNTEAFF
TRBD2	TRBV10-3	few	TRBJ2-1	TGTGCCATCAGTGCTGAGCGGGAGAATGAGCAGTTCTTC	CAISAERENEQFF
TRBD2	TRBV7-6	.	TRBJ2-2	TGTGCCAGCAGCTTAGCAGCCACTAGCGGGACCGGGGAGCTGTTTTTT	CASSLAATSGTGELFF
TRBD1	TRBV7-2	few	TRBJ1-2	TGTGCCAGCAGCTTAGCGAGGGACAGGGGGCTCTATGGCTACACCTTC	CASSLARDRGLYGYTF
TRBD1	TRBV29-1	once	TRBJ1-1	TGCAGCGTTGAAGCCTCAGGGGGCCAAGCTTTCTTT	CSVEASGGQAFF
TRBD1	TRBV12-3/TRBV12-4	few	TRBJ1-1	TGTGCCAGCAGTCGCCGGGGACAGAGTGAAGCTTTCTTT	CASSRRGQSEAFF
TRBD2	TRBV12-5	few	TRBJ2-3	TGTGCTAGTGGTTTGGGACGAGCCGGGACTAGCGGGAGAACCGATACGCAGTATTTT	CASGLGRAGTSGRTDTQYF
.	TRBV29-1	.	TRBJ2-5	TGCAGCGTCTTAGCAGGCGGAGAGACCCAGTACTTC	CSVLAGGETQYF
TRBD2	TRBV19	few	TRBJ2-1	TGTGCCAGTAGTAAGACTAGCGGGAGGGCCGGTTACAATGAGCAGTTCTTC	CASSKTSGRAGYNEQFF
.	TRBV7-3	many	TRBJ2-1	TGTGCCAGCAGCTTAACTCGGGACTCCCACAATGAGCAGTTCTTC	CASSLTRDSHNEQFF
.	TRBV18	once	TRBJ2-7	TGTGCCAGCTCACCAACGGGCCAAAAGACCGACGAGCAGTACTTC	CASSPTGQKTDEQYF
TRBD2	TRBV29-1	few	TRBJ2-1	TGCAGCGCCCATCTTGTAGCGGGAGTGAACAATGAGCAGTTCTTC	CSAHLVAGVNNEQFF
TRBD2	TRBV6-5	.	TRBJ2-1	TGTGCCAGCAGTAACGATCGGTTAGCGGGATACAATGAGCAGTTCTTC	CASSNDRLAGYNEQFF
TRBD2	TRBV7-2	many	TRBJ2-1	TGTGCCAGCAGCTTCGAGGCCCGTGTAGCGGGGGGCAATGAGCAGTTCTTC	CASSFEARVAGGNEQFF
.	TRBV18	few	TRBJ2-7	TGTGCCAGCTCACCGGGGACCACCTACGAGCAGTACTTC	CASSPGTTYEQYF
TRBD2	TRBV12-3/TRBV12-4	.	TRBJ2-7	TGTGCCAGCAGTCCTGGTTCTAGCGGGGCCTACGAGCAGTACTTC	CASSPGSSGAYEQYF
TRBD2	TRBV10-1	.	TRBJ2-3	TGCGCCAGCAGTGAGTCGACTAGCGGGAGGGATACGCAGTATTTT	CASSESTSGRDTQYF
TRBD2	TRBV28	once	TRBJ2-3	TGTGCCAGCAGCCGAGGGGCGGGAGTTACAGATACGCAGTATTTT	CASSRGAGVTDTQYF
.	TRBV14	.	TRBJ2-2	TGTGCCAGCAGCCACCCTAGGACCCGATCGAACACCGGGGAGCTGTTTTTT	CASSHPRTRSNTGELFF
TRBD1	TRBV20-1	.	TRBJ2-3	TGCAGTGCTAGAGATACAGGGGCCTCAGATACGCAGTATTTT	CSARDTGASDTQYF
TRBD1	TRBV28	many	TRBJ1-4	TGTGCCAGCAGTTTGTGGGACAGGGACCATAATGAAAAACTGTTTTTT	CASSLWDRDHNEKLFF
.	TRBV6-6	.	TRBJ1-6	TGTGCCAGCAGTTATACCGGGAAAGGTTCACCCCTCCACTTT	CASSYTGKGSPLHF
TRBD2	TRBV19	.	TRBJ2-1	TGTGCCAGTAGAACTAGCGAGAACTCCTACAATGAGCAGTTCTTC	CASRTSENSYNEQFF
TRBD2	TRBV19	few	TRBJ2-1	TGTGCCAGTAGTCCGGGACTAGCGGAACCCCGGGCGGGTGAGCAGTTCTTC	CASSPGLAEPRAGEQFF
TRBD2	TRBV24-1	.	TRBJ2-5	TGTGCCACCAGTGATCCGGGTAGGTTAGCGGGAAGAGAGACCCAGTACTTC	CATSDPGRLAGRETQYF
.	TRBV6-8	few	TRBJ2-1	TGTGCCAGCAGACCCTTTGGGGGATTAGCCTACAATGAGCAGTTCTTC	CASRPFGGLAYNEQFF
.	TRBV28	.	TRBJ1-4	TGTGCCAGCAGTGGGGGATGGGTCCCAGAAAAACTGTTTTTT	CASSGGWVPEKLFF
.	TRBV6-1	few	TRBJ1-5	TGTGCCAGCAGTGAATCAGGCAGCCGAAAGCCCCAGCATTTT	CASSESGSRKPQHF
TRBD2	TRBV11-2	many	TRBJ2-1	TGTGCCAGCAGCTTAGTTAGCGGGGCCTACAATGAGCAGTTCTTC	CASSLVSGAYNEQFF
.	TRBV20-1	.	TRBJ1-1	TGCAGTGCTAGAGATGGTGGGGGTGCGGACACTGAAGCTTTCTTT	CSARDGGGADTEAFF
TRBD2	TRBV19	few	TRBJ2-3	TGTGCCAGTAAAGCGGGAGGAGCAGATACGCAGTATTTT	CASKAGGADTQYF
.	TRBV7-9	few	TRBJ2-7	TGTGCCAGCAGCTCCGGCCCAACACCCTACGAGCAGTACTTC	CASSSGPTPYEQYF
TRBD1	TRBV6-5	few	TRBJ1-5	TGTGCCAGCAGTCCGACCCGGGACAGACTTATCCAACCCCAGCATTTT	CASSPTRDRLIQPQHF
TRBD2	TRBV20-1	few	TRBJ2-3	TGCAGTGTACCGGGACTAGTCCCAGATACGCAGTATTTT	CSVPGLVPDTQYF
TRBD2	TRBV9	few	TRBJ2-5	TGTGCCAGCAGCGTAGCTAGCGGGAGAGGCCAAGAGACCCAGTACTTC	CASSVASGRGQETQYF
.	TRBV5-1	.	TRBJ2-6	TGCGCCAGCAGCTTGGATCAGGCTGGGACCAACGTCCTGACTTTC	CASSLDQAGTNVLTF
TRBD2	TRBV12-3/TRBV12-4	few	TRBJ2-7	TGTGCCAGCAGGTGGACTAGCGGGAGGGCCTACGAGCAGTACTTC	CASRWTSGRAYEQYF
.	TRBV7-6	.	TRBJ2-3	TGTGCCAGCAGCTCGGAGATTCGAGATACGCAGTATTTT	CASSSEIRDTQYF
.	TRBV12-3/TRBV12-4	many	TRBJ1-4	TGTGCCAGCAGCTTGGGCGAAAAACTGTTTTTT	CASSLGEKLFF
.	TRBV20-1	.	TRBJ2-5	TGCAGTGCCAGAGGGGTGACGCCGGAAGAGACCCAGTACTTC	CSARGVTPEETQYF
.	TRBV7-2	few	TRBJ2-1	TGTGCCAGCAGCTTAGATCCTAGCCGGAGCAATGAGCAGTTCTTC	CASSLDPSRSNEQFF
.	TRBV12-3/TRBV12-4	once	TRBJ2-2	TGTGCCAGCAGAGGTCGGGGGGCGTCAACCACCGGGGAGCTGTTTTTT	CASRGRGASTTGELFF
.	TRBV6-1	.	TRBJ2-7	TGTGCCAGCAGTTACGGCAGGGAGCTCTACGAGCAGTACTTC	CASSYGRELYEQYF
TRBD2	TRBV12-3/TRBV12-4	few	TRBJ2-1	TGTGCCAGCAGTTTAAGGCGGGGGATCTACAATGAGCAGTTCTTC	CASSLRRGIYNEQFF
.	TRBV12-3/TRBV12-4	.	TRBJ1-2	TGTGCCAGCAGTCCCGGGGGTTCCCTCTATGGCTACACCTTC	CASSPGGSLYGYTF